Below are 9 T cell receptor beta chains sequenced from a single sample in a study of molecular identifiers for immune sequencing clone quantification. TCRdb itself ran the PCR reads through MiXCR, one entry per CDR3 protein. The sample lists more than 300,000 distinct CDR3 sequences; over 20% were seen once. The sample taken for sequencing was naive CD8+ T cells from blood, with Jurkat cell RNA spiked in. The sample's subset: FACS-sorted CD8+CD4-CCR7+CD45RA+ naive T cells. Source of these receptors: a human donor in good health. Some libraries in this study had Jurkat cell RNA spiked in.

This clonotype was detected ten times or more. The chain uses TRBV20-1 and TRBJ2-2; 7 positions match TRBD1. V lost 3 bases, J lost 5 bases, and 6 bases stayed unmatched. Germline V gives CDR1 DFQATT, CDR2 SNEGSKA (reference sequence). The length of the CDR3 is 14 residues. This chain's CDR3 is CSASDQGVTGELFF. In DNA, the CDR3 is TGCAGTGCTAGTGATCAGGGGGTAACCGGGGAGCTGTTTTTT.

On this clonotype itself: Given a much more abundant clone one base away, this may be a read error. J is TRBJ1-5 and V is TRBV6-5; weak D call: TRBD1 (5 bases). Trimming left V 5 bases short and J 7 bases short, with 12 bases between. CDR3 length: 13 residues. Germline CDR1 is MNHEY and CDR2 is SVGAGI. DNA of the CDR3: TGTGCCAGCAGTCCTATAGGGGTACAGCCCCAGCATTTT. Translated: CASSPIGVQPQHF.

Notes on this clonotype: A much larger clone differs by one base, so this may be a read error. V and J are TRBV5-1 and TRBJ2-1, with 8 nucleotides matching TRBD1. Germline CDR1 SGHRS, CDR2 YFSETQ. CDR3 length: 15 amino acids. After removal of 3 bases from V and 8 bases from J, the junction contained 10 bases not matched to a gene. The CDR3 region is CASSSRTGPVYEQFF. The CDR3 DNA sequence: TGCGCCAGCAGCTCCCGGACAGGGCCTGTCTATGAGCAGTTCTTC.

This clonotype was seen more than once but under ten times. This rearrangement joins TRBV5-1 to TRBJ2-3; 7 bases line up with TRBD1. From germline, CDR1 is SGHRS and CDR2 YFSETQ. The length of the CDR3 is 14 residues. Losses at the gene ends were 8 bases for V and 4 bases for J; bases not matched to a gene: 10. CDR3 sequence: CARPPGQSSDTQYF. CDR3 bases: TGCGCCAGACCTCCGGGACAGTCTTCAGATACGCAGTATTTT.

Ten or more counts support this clonotype. J is TRBJ1-3 and V is TRBV30; D gene ambiguous. The V and J ends lost 7 bases and 2 bases respectively, with 6 bases between them. This CDR3 has 11 residues. Germline CDR1 is GTSNPN and CDR2 is SVGIG (reference sequence). CDR3 in amino acids: CASRPGNTIYF. The DNA of the CDR3 is TGTGCCTCCCGGCCTGGAAACACCATATATTTT.

On this clonotype itself: Possible read error: a much larger clone is one base away. This chain uses TRBV20-1 with TRBJ2-7; TRBD2 matches 13 bases. The V gene's germline CDR1 is DFQATT and CDR2 SNEGSKA (reference sequence). There are 14 residues in the CDR3. The DNA for the CDR3 is TGCAGTGCTAGAAGACTAGCGGGGGGATACGGGCAGTACTTC. It encodes CSARRLAGGYGQYF.

This clonotype was counted many times. V is TRBV7-2 and J is TRBJ2-3, with a weak D call TRBD2 (5 bases). The CDR3 spans 13 residues. V was cut by 3 bases and J by 7 bases, with 11 bases left in between. CDR1 is SGHTA, CDR2 FQGNSA, per germline. The CDR3 protein is CASSFIGEYTQYF. DNA for the CDR3: TGTGCCAGCAGCTTCATCGGGGAGTATACGCAGTATTTT.

This clonotype was observed many times. The chain employs TRBV14 and TRBJ1-1; D not certain. CDR3 length: 17 residues. Deletions cut 0 bases from V and 2 bases from J, with 16 bases between. Germline V gene lookup returns CDR1 SGHDN and CDR2 FVKESK. In DNA, the CDR3 is TGTGCCAGCAGCCAAGATCCGATCAGGCTCGGAAACACTGAAGCTTTCTTT. This translates into CASSQDPIRLGNTEAFF.

Worth noting for this clonotype: At one boundary the junction diverges from the germline segment, which might be a read error. The rearrangement uses TRBV27 and TRBJ2-2, with D maybe TRBD1 (6 bases). The CDR3 length is 18 residues. CDR1 is MNHEY, CDR2 SMNVEV, per germline (reference sequence). The CDR3 region is CANSLLSLSGVATGELFF. DNA for the CDR3: TGTGCCAACAGTTTACTGAGCCTTTCAGGGGTGGCCACCGGGGAGCTGTTTTTT.